The clone carrying this T cell receptor (beta chain) was picked up a small number of times. This sample is drawn from a study of cytomegalovirus exposure and HLA in healthy donors. A multiplex PCR was run with 60 Vbeta primers and 13 Jbeta primers. TCRdb's copy holds only in-frame clones and misses some; the assay was immunoSEQ multiplex PCR. The data hold approximately 180,000 clones, with about 80% observed a single time. This TCR was recovered from a middle-aged man in good health and CMV-seropositive. Specimen: PBMCs.

As DNA, the CDR3 is TGTGCCAGCAGCAGGAACAGGGGGGCCTACGAGCAGTACTTC. It is translated as CASSRNRGAYEQYF. This rearrangement joins TRBV5-6 to TRBJ2-7, with 8 nucleotides matching TRBD1. CDR1 and CDR2 (germline): SGHDT, YYEEEE. The CDR3 sequence is 14 residues long. V lost 4 bases and J lost 2; bases outside the gene matches: 5.